The present TCR beta chain was sequenced within a study of blood T cell repertoires in COVID-19. The germline V gene has CDR1 MNHEY and CDR2 SMNVEV (reference sequence). This CDR3 has 15 residues. V was trimmed by 7 bases and J by 3 bases, leaving 15 bases between them. Here immunoSEQ multiplex PCR was the method, and the copy in TCRdb shows in-frame clones only, minus some. This table holds about 390,000 clones, about 86% found once. The sequenced sample was PBMCs or T cells enriched from blood (not recorded which). The chain links TRBV27 to TRBJ1-4; D not resolved. This TCR derives from a woman aged 45-65 years who had recovered from COVID-19. CDR3 sequence: CASKRLEVSNEKLFF. For the CDR3, the DNA is TGTGCCAGCAAAAGGTTGGAGGTTTCTAATGAAAAACTGTTTTTT.